The present T cell receptor beta chain was sequenced within a study of shared clonotypes between healthy human individuals (dated by TCRdb to about 2020). With regard to the full study: A few men and a couple of women, aged 18 to 49 years, made up the cohort. Blood TCR repertoires of a handful of healthy adults were deeply sequenced to estimate repertoire size and the extent of clonotype sharing between individuals. Libraries were prepared and TCR repertoires were sequenced by different laboratories using diverse techniques, in order to increase sequencing depth and limit assay-specific biases. Leukapheresis yielded between about 0.85 and 10 billion PBMCs per donor. General findings and caveats noted by the study authors: Sampling was restricted to blood, and TCR repertoires in tissues likely differ from the TCR repertoires found in blood. Based on pairwise subsampling, the degree of clonotype sharing among donors was expected to be affected by sequencing depth. Because the study included a small number of donors, the genetic and exposure-history diversity represented was limited.

Using the deep immunoSEQ assay, TCR CDR3 regions were amplified from genomic DNA by multiplex PCR. Genomic DNA extracted from each cell subset was distributed evenly over all wells of several immunoSEQ 96-well plates, and each plate served as one replicate. For unsorted PBMC, about 300 ng genomic DNA, equal to 32,000 or so T cell genomes, was loaded into each replicate PCR. Ten immunoSEQ deep assay plates were used to sequence the unsorted PBMC genomic DNA. Purified libraries were measured with a Qubit 3.0 fluorometer, size-checked on a Bioanalyzer 2100, and measured again with the KAPA Library Quantification kit. Every immunoSEQ 96-well plate was sequenced on a separate single-read 150-cycle Illumina NextSeq 550 flow cell. As for the original processing: Because the immunoSEQ output included only junctional sequences and no quality scores, the filtering could not be the same as the filtering used for full-length reads. To assign V/J genes and CDR3, sequences were annotated using PyIR, a Python wrapper for IgBLAST v1.9, with IMGT germline references. Any read was removed if the V/J assignment was weak (E-value above 1e-6), the CDR3 was missing, or the read contained stop codons, out-of-frame junctions, or ambiguous translated residues. V3J clonotypes were defined by identical inferred V gene, J gene, and CDR3 amino acid sequence. To compute the percentage overlap between repertoires, the number of shared unique clonotypes was divided by the size of the smaller repertoire. Repertoire richness was assessed with RTK rarefaction, the Chao1 estimator, and Recon v2.1 estimates of unobserved clonotypes. In TCRdb, the immuneACCESS table is reduced to in-frame sequences with V and J assigned. These tables do not hold every clone; where another copy was compared, an unresolved V gene accounts for under half, and the others remain unexplained. The V and J calls and clone size are taken from that table; D and trimming were inferred from the DNA. This sample gives 550,000 to 600,000 clones in total; roughly 79% of them show up just once. The ten largest clones capture around 11% of the sample.

CDR1 and CDR2 were assigned from the germline V gene as MRHNA and SNTAGT. The CDR3 sequence holds 11 residues, the cysteine and phenylalanine included. The only DNA kept is the CDR3, 33 bases in frame from the first base. V drops 4 bases and J drops 5 bases, leaving 5 bases in between. Only a few counts were recorded for this clone. The target of this receptor is not known. Base quality data are lacking; no much larger clone is found one base away. The donors were healthy, HIV-negative adults with no recently reported acute infections or vaccinations. Only Caucasian adults living in Nashville, Tennessee, USA were represented among the donors. In the unsorted samples, approximately 82 million PBMCs were counted, and genomic DNA was extracted using the QIAamp DNA Blood Mini kit. Blood was obtained by leukapheresis, after which PBMCs were separated by Ficoll-Histopaque density gradient centrifugation and cryopreserved in liquid nitrogen vapor phase.

This receptor was obtained from a woman in her 40s in good health. Some clones in this sample may be carry-over from other donors' samples. The chain is encoded by TRBV6-4 joined to TRBJ1-1; no D gene is confidently identified. The sequenced material came from PBMCs. The CDR3 corresponds to CASSGGTEAFF. The DNA sequence reads TGTGCCAGCAGTGGAGGGACTGAAGCTTTCTTT.